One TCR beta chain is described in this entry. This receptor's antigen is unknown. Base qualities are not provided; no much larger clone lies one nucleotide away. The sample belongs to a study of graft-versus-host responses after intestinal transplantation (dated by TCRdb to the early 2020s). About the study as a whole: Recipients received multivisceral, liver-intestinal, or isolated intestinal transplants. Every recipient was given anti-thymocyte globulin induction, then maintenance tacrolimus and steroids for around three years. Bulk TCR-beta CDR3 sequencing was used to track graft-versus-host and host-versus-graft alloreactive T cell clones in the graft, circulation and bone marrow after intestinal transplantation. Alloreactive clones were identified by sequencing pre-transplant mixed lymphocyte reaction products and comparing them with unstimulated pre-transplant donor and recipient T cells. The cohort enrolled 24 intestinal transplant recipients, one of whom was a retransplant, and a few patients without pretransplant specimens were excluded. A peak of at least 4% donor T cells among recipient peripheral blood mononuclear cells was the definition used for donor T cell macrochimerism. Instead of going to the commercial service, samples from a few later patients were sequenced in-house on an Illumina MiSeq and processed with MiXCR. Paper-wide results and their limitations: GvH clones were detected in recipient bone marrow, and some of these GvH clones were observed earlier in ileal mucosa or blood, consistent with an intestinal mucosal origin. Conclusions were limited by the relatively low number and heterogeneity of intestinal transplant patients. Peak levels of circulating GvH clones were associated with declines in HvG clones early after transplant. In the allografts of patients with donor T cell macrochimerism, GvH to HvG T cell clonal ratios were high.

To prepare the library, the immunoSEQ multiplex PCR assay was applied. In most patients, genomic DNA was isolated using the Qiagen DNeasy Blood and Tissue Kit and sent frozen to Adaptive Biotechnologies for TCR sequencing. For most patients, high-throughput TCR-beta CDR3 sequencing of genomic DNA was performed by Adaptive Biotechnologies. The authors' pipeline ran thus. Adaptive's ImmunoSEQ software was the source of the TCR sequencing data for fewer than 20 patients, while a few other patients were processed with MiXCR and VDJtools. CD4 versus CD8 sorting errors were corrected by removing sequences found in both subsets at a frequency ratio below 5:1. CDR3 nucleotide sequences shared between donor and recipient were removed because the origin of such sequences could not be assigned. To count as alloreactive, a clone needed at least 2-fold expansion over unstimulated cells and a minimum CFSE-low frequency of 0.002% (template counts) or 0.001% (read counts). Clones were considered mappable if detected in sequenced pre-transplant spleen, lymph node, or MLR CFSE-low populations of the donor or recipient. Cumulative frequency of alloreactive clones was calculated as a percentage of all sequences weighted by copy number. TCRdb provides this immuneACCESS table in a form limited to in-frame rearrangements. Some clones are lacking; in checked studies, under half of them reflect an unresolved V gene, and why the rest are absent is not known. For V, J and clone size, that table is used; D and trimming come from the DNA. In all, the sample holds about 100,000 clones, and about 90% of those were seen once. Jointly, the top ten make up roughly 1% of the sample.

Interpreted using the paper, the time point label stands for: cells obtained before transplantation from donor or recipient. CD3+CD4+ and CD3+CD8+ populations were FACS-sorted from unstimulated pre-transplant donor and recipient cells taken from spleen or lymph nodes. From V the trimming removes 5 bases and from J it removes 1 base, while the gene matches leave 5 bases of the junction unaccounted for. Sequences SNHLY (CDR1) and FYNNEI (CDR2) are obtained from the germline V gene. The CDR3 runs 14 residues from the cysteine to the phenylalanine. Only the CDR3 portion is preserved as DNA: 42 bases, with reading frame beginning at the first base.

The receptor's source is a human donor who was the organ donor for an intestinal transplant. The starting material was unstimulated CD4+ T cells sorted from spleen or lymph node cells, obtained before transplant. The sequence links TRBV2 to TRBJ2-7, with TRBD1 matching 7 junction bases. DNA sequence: TGTGCCAGCAGTCGCCGGACAGGTTCCTACGAGCAGTACTTC. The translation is CASSRRTGSYEQYF.